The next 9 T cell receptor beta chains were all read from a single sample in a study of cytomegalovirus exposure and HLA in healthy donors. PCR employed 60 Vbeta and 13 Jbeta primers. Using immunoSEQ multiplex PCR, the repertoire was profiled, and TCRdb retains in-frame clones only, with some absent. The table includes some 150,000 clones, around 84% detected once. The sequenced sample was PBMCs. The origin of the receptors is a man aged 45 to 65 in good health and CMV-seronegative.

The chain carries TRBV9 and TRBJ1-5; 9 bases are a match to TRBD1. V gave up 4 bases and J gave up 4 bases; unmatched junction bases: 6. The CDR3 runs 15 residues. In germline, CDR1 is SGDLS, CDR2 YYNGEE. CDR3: CASSSGDRVNQPQHF. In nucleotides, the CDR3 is TGTGCCAGCAGCTCCGGGGACAGGGTTAATCAGCCCCAGCATTTT.

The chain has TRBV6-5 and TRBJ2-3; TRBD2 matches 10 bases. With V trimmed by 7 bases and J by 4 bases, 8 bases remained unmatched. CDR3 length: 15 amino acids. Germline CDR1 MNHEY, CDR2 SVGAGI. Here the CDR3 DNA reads TGTGCCAGCAACCCACTAGCGGGGACAGCAGATACGCAGTATTTT. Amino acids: CASNPLAGTADTQYF.

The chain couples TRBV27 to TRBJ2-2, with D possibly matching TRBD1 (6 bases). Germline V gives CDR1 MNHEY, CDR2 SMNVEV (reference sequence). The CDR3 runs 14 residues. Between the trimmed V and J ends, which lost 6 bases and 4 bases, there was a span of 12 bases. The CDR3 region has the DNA TGTGCCAGCAGGCCGTTAGGGGGCACCGGGGAGCTGTTTTTT. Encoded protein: CASRPLGGTGELFF.

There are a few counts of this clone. The CDR3 DNA is TGTGCCAGTAGTATCTTAGGGGGGGTGAACACTGAAGCTTTCTTT. Its translation: CASSILGGVNTEAFF. The rearrangement links TRBV19 to TRBJ1-1, with D possibly TRBD1 on 6 matching bases. Germline V gives CDR1 LNHDA, CDR2 SQIVND (reference sequence). CDR3 length: 15 amino acids. V lost 3 bases and J lost 0, with 11 bases in between.

The CDR3 DNA reads TGTGCCAGCAGTTCCGGGACAGTAATCGCCGAGCAGTACTTC. It codes for CASSSGTVIAEQYF. The gene calls are TRBV27 and TRBJ2-7; 7 bases are a match to TRBD1. Germline-derived CDR1 and CDR2 are MNHEY and SMNVEV (reference sequence). Trimming removed 4 bases from V and 6 bases from J; junction bases left unmatched: 9. The CDR3 is 14 residues long.

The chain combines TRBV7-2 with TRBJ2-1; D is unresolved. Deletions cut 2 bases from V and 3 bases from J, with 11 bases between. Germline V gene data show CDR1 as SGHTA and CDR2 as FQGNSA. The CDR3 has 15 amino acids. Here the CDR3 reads CASSLMVASYNEQFF. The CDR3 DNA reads TGTGCCAGCAGCTTAATGGTGGCTAGCTACAATGAGCAGTTCTTC.

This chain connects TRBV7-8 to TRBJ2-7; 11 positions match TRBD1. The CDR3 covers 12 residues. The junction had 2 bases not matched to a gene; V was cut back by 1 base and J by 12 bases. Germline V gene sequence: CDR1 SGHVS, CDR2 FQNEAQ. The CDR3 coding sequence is TGTGCCAGCAGCTTAGGGACAGGGGGCGCGTACTTC. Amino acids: CASSLGTGGAYF.

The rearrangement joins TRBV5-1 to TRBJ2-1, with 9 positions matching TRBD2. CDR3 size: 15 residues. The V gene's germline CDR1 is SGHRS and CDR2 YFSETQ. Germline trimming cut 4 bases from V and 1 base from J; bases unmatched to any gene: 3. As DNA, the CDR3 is TGCGCCAGCAGCCCCCTAGCGGGATCCTACAATGAGCAGTTCTTC. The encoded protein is CASSPLAGSYNEQFF.

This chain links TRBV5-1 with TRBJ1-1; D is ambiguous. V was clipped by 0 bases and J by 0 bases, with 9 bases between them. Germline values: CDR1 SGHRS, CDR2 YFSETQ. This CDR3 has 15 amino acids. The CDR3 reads CASSLAGRLNTEAFF. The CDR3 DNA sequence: TGCGCCAGCAGCTTGGCAGGCAGGTTGAACACTGAAGCTTTCTTT.